This T cell receptor beta chain is drawn from a study of cytomegalovirus exposure and HLA in healthy donors. The CDR3 consists of 15 residues. Unmatched junction bases numbered 1, after V lost 1 base and J lost 4 bases. The germline V gene has CDR1 SSHAT and CDR2 FNYEAQ (reference sequence). Study-wide results and limits: High specificity and sensitivity for cytomegalovirus status were reported for the classifier.

This clone was seen just once. No antigen is known for it. The PCR employed 60 Vbeta primers together with 13 Jbeta primers. TCRdb's table, derived via immunoSEQ multiplex PCR, lists solely in-frame clones and lacks some. The sample comprises approximately 150,000 clones, approximately 80% of which are singletons, and around 7% rests with the top ten. The V gene is TRBV7-7, the J gene TRBJ2-3, with 11 bases aligning to TRBD2. Material for sequencing was PBMCs. The origin of this receptor is a woman between 40 and 55 years old in good health and CMV-seropositive. The CDR3 loop is CASSLGLAGSDTQYF. The DNA for the CDR3 is TGTGCCAGCAGCTTAGGACTAGCGGGGTCAGATACGCAGTATTTT.